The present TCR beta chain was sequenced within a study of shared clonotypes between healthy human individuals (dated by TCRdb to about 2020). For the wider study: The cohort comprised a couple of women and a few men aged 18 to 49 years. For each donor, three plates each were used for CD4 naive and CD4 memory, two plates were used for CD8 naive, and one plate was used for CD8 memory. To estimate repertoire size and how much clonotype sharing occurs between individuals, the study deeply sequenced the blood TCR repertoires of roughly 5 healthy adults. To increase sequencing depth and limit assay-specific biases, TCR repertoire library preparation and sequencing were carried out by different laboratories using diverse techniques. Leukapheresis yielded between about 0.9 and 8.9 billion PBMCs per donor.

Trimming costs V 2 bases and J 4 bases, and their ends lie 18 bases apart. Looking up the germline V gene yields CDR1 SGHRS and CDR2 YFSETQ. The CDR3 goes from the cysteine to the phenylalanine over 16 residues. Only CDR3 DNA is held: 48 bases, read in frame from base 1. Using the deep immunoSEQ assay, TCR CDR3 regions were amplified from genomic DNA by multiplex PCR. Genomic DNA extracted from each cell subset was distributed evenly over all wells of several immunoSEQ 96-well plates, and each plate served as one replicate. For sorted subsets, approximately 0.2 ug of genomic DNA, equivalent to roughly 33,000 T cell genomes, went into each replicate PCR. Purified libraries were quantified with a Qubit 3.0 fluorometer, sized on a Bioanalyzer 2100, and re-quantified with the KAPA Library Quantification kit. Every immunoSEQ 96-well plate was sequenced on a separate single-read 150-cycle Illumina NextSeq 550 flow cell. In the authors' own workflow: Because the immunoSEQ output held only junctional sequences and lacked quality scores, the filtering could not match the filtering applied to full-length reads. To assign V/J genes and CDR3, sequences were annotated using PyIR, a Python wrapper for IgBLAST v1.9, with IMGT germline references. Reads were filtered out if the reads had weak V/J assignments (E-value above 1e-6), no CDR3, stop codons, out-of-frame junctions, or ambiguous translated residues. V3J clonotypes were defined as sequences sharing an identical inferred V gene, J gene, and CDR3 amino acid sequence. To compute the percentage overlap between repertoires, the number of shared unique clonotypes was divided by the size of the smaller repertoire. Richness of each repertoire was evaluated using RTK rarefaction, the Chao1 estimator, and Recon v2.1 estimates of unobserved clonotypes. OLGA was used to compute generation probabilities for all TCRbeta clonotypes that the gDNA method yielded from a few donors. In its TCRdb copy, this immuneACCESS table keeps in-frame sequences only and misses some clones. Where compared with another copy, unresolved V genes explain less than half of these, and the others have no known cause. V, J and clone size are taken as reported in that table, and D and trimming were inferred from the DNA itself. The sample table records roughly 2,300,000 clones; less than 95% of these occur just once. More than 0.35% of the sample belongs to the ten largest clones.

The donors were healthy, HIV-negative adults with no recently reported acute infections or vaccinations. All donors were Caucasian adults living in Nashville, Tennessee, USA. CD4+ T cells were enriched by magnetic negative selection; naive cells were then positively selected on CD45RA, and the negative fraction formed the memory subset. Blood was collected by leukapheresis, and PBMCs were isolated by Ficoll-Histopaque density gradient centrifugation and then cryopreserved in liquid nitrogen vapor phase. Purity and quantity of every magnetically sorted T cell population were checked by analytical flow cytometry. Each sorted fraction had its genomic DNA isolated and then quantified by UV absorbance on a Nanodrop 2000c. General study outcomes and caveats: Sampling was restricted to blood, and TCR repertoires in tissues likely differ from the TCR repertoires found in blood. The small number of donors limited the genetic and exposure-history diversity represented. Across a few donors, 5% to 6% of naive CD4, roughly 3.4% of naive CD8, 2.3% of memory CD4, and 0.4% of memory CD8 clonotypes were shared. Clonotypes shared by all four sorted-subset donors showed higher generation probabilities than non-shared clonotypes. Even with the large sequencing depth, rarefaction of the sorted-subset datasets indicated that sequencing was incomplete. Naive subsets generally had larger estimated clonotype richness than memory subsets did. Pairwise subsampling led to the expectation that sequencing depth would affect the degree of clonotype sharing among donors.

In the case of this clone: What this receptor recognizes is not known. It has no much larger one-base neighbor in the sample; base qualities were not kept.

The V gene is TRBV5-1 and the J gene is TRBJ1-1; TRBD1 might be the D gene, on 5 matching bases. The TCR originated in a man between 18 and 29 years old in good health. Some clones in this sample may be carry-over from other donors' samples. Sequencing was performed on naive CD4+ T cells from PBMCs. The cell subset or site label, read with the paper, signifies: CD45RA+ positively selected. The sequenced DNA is TGCGCCAGCAGCTTAGGGACCCCGCGCCATACCACTGAAGCTTTCTTT. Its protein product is CASSLGTPRHTTEAFF. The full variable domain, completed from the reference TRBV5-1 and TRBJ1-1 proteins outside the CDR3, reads KAGVTQTPRYLIKTRGQQVTLSCSPISGHRSVSWYQQTPGQGLQFLFEYFSETQRNKGNFPGRFSGRQFSNSRSEMNVSTLELGDSALYLCASSLGTPRHTTEAFFGQGTRLTVV.